The next 20 T cell receptor beta chains were all read from a single sample in a study of cytomegalovirus exposure and HLA in healthy donors. Clones were read by immunoSEQ multiplex PCR, and TCRdb kept only the in-frame ones, dropping some. The sample consists of about 200,000 clones, around 90% of them appearing once. Source material: PBMCs. These receptors all stem from a woman in her late teens or twenties in good health and CMV-seropositive.

J is TRBJ2-5 and V is TRBV9; no definite D call. V was pared by 0 bases and J by 2 bases, with 5 bases between. CDR3 size: 13 residues. CDR1 is SGDLS and CDR2 is YYNGEE in the germline V gene. The CDR3 DNA is TGTGCCAGCAGCGTAGCGGTACAAGAGACCCAGTACTTC. Protein: CASSVAVQETQYF. Using reference TRBV9 and TRBJ2-5 for the parts outside the CDR3, the full variable domain is DSGVTQTPKHLITATGQRVTLRCSPRSGDLSVYWYQQSLDQGLQFLIQYYNGEERAKGNILERFSAQQFPDLHSELNLSSLELGDSALYFCASSVAVQETQYFGPGTRLLVL.

This chain uses TRBV18 with TRBJ1-2; 9 nucleotides line up with TRBD1. The junction had 6 bases not matched to a gene; V was cut back by 3 bases and J by 7 bases. The length of the CDR3 is 14 residues. CDR1 and CDR2 from the germline V gene are KGHSH and LQKENI. The CDR3 reads CASSPIQGASGYTF. CDR3 in DNA: TGTGCCAGCTCACCTATACAGGGGGCGAGTGGCTACACCTTC.

The rearrangement joins TRBV19 to TRBJ2-7; 8 nucleotides match TRBD1. The germline gives CDR1 LNHDA, CDR2 SQIVND (reference sequence). V lost 9 bases and J lost 4; bases outside the gene matches: 11. This CDR3 region has 14 residues. CDR3 sequence: CASRPSQGAYEQYF. CDR3 in DNA: TGTGCCAGCCGTCCATCCCAGGGGGCATACGAGCAGTACTTC.

This clone was seen more than once but under ten times. The rearrangement joins TRBV2 to TRBJ1-2; D call uncertain. This CDR3 is built from 11 residues. The ends were cut back, 4 bases at V and 7 bases at J, with 7 bases in the middle. Germline assignment: CDR1 SNHLY and CDR2 FYNNEI. The CDR3 loop reads CASSASPGYTF. CDR3 nucleotides: TGTGCCAGCAGTGCGTCCCCTGGCTACACCTTC.

The sample holds one count of this clone. This sequence joins TRBV6-1 and TRBJ2-1, with 7 bases aligning to TRBD1. Per germline, CDR1 MNHNS and CDR2 SASEGT. This CDR3 region has 14 residues. With V trimmed by 6 bases and J by 7 bases, 9 bases remained unmatched. The CDR3 DNA is TGTGCCAGCAGGGAGGACAGGCCGTGGAATGAGCAGTTCTTC. Its translation: CASREDRPWNEQFF.

The gene calls are TRBV5-1 and TRBJ2-1, with 8 bases fitting TRBD2. This CDR3 region has 14 residues. CDR1 and CDR2 (germline): SGHRS, YFSETQ. V was clipped by 1 base and J by 5 bases; unmatched bases: 2. CDR3 protein: CASSLYSGDNEQFF. DNA for the CDR3: TGCGCCAGCAGCTTGTATAGCGGGGACAATGAGCAGTTCTTC.

The chain recombines TRBV9 with TRBJ2-6, with 7 bases identical to TRBD2. CDR1 is SGDLS and CDR2 is YYNGEE in the germline V gene. This CDR3 comprises 16 residues. V was clipped by 0 bases and J by 2 bases; unmatched bases: 2. The CDR3 loop reads CASSVGAGAGANVLTF. Written as DNA, the CDR3 is TGTGCCAGCAGCGTAGGTGCGGGGGCTGGGGCCAACGTCCTGACTTTC.

The V call is TRBV4-1, the J call TRBJ2-1; 11 bases line up with TRBD2. The CDR3 spans 16 residues. J lost 0 bases, V lost 4 bases, and 2 bases had no gene match. From germline, CDR1 is MGHRA and CDR2 YSYEKL. The CDR3 bases are TGCGCCAGCAGCCCGGGGACTAGCGGCTCCTACAATGAGCAGTTCTTC. This sequence encodes CASSPGTSGSYNEQFF.

This chain connects TRBV28 to TRBJ2-7; 8 bases are shared with TRBD2. This CDR3 spans 16 amino acids. The germline V gene encodes CDR1 MDHEN and CDR2 SYDVKM. With 4 bases clipped from V and 3 bases from J, the junction kept 11 bases outside the gene matches. CDR3 DNA: TGTGCCAGCAGTTCCGTTGGATTTGCGGGAGGCTACGAGCAGTACTTC. Amino acid sequence: CASSSVGFAGGYEQYF.

J is TRBJ2-7 and V is TRBV6-5, with TRBD2 as a possible D gene (6 bases). V lost 2 bases, J lost 9 bases, and 11 bases lay in between. The germline V gene has CDR1 MNHEY and CDR2 SVGAGI. The CDR3 is 12 amino acids. The DNA for the CDR3 is TGTGCCAGCAGTTACCCCGGAGGGAGGCAGTACTTC. It specifies CASSYPGGRQYF.

This chain connects TRBV7-9 to TRBJ2-7; D unresolved. Per germline, CDR1 SEHNR and CDR2 FQNEAQ (reference sequence). Trimming took 1 base from V and 10 from J, leaving 17 bases between them. This CDR3 has 14 residues. The CDR3, as DNA: TGTGCCAGCAGCTTAGTAGGCAGGCCCGAGTCCCAGTACTTC. It translates to CASSLVGRPESQYF.

This clone was seen only once. J is TRBJ2-7 and V is TRBV5-4; 9 bases agree with TRBD1. After removal of 5 bases from V and 4 bases from J, the junction contained 10 bases not matched to a gene. Germline CDR1 and CDR2: SGHNT and YYREEE (reference sequence). The CDR3 is 15 amino acids. The CDR3 protein is CASSRPGTGRYEQYF. The CDR3 DNA is TGTGCCAGCAGTCGTCCCGGGACAGGGAGGTACGAGCAGTACTTC.

This chain uses TRBV2 with TRBJ1-1, with D possibly matching TRBD1 (6 bases). The CDR3 length is 14 residues. The V gene's germline CDR1 is SNHLY and CDR2 FYNNEI. The V and J ends lost 8 bases and 1 base respectively, with 14 bases between them. The CDR3 DNA sequence: TGTGCCAGCTGGGGACTACAGGGGAACACTGAAGCTTTCTTT. Translation: CASWGLQGNTEAFF.

The chain recombines TRBV25-1 with TRBJ1-1, with D tentatively TRBD1 (5 bases). This CDR3 is built from 14 residues. Per germline, CDR1 MGHDK and CDR2 SYGVNS. V was pared by 2 bases and J by 5 bases, with 12 bases between. The CDR3 reads CASSEIGGGTEAFF. The DNA of the CDR3 is TGTGCCAGCAGTGAAATTGGGGGAGGGACTGAAGCTTTCTTT.

The chain combines TRBV2 with TRBJ2-1; D perhaps matches TRBD2 (5 bases). Germline V gene sequence: CDR1 SNHLY, CDR2 FYNNEI. The CDR3 consists of 14 residues. Trimming stripped 7 bases from V and 8 bases from J, with 18 bases between. The CDR3 spells CASTLETEAYEQFF. The CDR3 nucleotides read TGTGCCAGCACTTTAGAGACGGAGGCATATGAGCAGTTCTTC.

V usage is TRBV19 and J usage is TRBJ2-7; TRBD2 matches at 11 bases. The trim removed 5 bases at V and 3 bases at J, leaving 6 bases unmatched. The CDR3 spans 15 residues. Germline CDR1 LNHDA, CDR2 SQIVND (reference sequence). In DNA, the CDR3 is TGTGCCAGTAGTGGGGGGACTAGCGGTATCTACGAGCAGTACTTC. Amino acid sequence: CASSGGTSGIYEQYF.

CDR3 sequence: CASSSRPLRDTYYEQYF. CDR3 coding DNA: TGTGCCAGCAGCTCGAGACCTTTACGGGACACATACTACGAGCAGTACTTC. The chain links TRBV7-9 to TRBJ2-7, with a possible D match to TRBD1 (6 bases). CDR3 length: 17 amino acids. In germline, CDR1 is SEHNR, CDR2 FQNEAQ (reference sequence). Trimming removed 4 bases from V and 3 bases from J, with 22 bases in between.

The gene calls are TRBV11-2 and TRBJ1-1, with D perhaps TRBD1 (6 bases). Deletions cut 3 bases from V and 9 bases from J, with 20 bases between. The CDR3 has 15 residues. The germline V gene encodes CDR1 SGHAT and CDR2 FQNNGV. The CDR3, as DNA: TGTGCCAGCAGCTTCCAGGGACATCCGGCGGCCCAAGCTTTCTTT. The encoded protein is CASSFQGHPAAQAFF.

Regarding this clone: The sample contains more than one DNA sequence encoding this CDR3. The chain joins TRBV27 to TRBJ1-2; weak D call: TRBD1 (5 bases). V was cut by 3 bases and J by 4 bases, with 9 bases left in between. Per germline, CDR1 MNHEY and CDR2 SMNVEV (reference sequence). This CDR3 is built from 13 residues. The CDR3: CASSFGQGYGYTF. CDR3 sequence (DNA): TGTGCCAGCAGTTTCGGTCAGGGCTATGGCTACACCTTC.

The chain has TRBV28 and TRBJ2-1; 10 bases align to TRBD2. Germline lookup yields CDR1 MDHEN and CDR2 SYDVKM. The CDR3 spans 14 residues. Trimming cost V 3 bases and J 15 bases; bases outside gene matches: 11. CDR3 region: CASSLSTGLAFRFF. CDR3 in DNA: TGTGCCAGCAGTTTGTCTACGGGACTAGCGTTTCGGTTCTTC.